This T cell receptor (beta chain) was retrieved from a study of blood T cell repertoires in COVID-19. Study background: PBMCs, B-cell-depleted T cells, or T cells provided the cDNA or gDNA that made up the material.

This clone was recorded once. With 4 bases clipped from V and 5 bases from J, the junction kept 9 bases outside the gene matches. CDR1 and CDR2 (germline): LGHDT, YNNKEL (reference sequence). This CDR3 is 15 amino acids long. The authors' processing: Nucleated cell counts were estimated from reference gene primer amplification. Using immunoSEQ multiplex PCR, the repertoire was profiled, and TCRdb retains in-frame clones only, with some absent. Clonal size and the V and J genes are those of that table, whereas D and trimming came from the DNA. This table has approximately 670,000 clones, over 80% appearing once.

Material: peripheral blood. The rearrangement joins TRBV3-1 (or the pseudogene TRBV3-2) to TRBJ1-1; TRBD1 matches at 8 bases. The TCR originated in a young woman with acute or convalescent COVID-19. The CDR3 DNA reads TGTGCCAGCAGCCGAGAGGACAGGGCAGGAACTGAAGCTTTCTTT. It is translated as CASSREDRAGTEAFF.